The sequence of this TCR beta chain was determined in a study of blood T cell repertoires in COVID-19. Study-wide context: T cells, B-cell-depleted T cells, or PBMCs provided the cDNA or gDNA that served as material.

Trimming left V 8 bases short and J 9 bases short, with 17 bases between. This CDR3 is built from 13 residues. In the original analysis: Reference gene primers were amplified, and this amplification served to estimate nucleated cell counts. Assay used: immunoSEQ multiplex PCR; TCRdb lists only in-frame clones, some missing. From that table come the V and J calls and clone size; the DNA was used to work out D and trimming. The sample has around 220,000 clones, 84% seen once; the top ten hold approximately 6.2%. Specimen: PBMCs or T cells enriched from blood (not recorded which). V gene TRBV12-3 or TRBV12-4 combines with J gene TRBJ2-1, with a tentative D call TRBD2 (6 bases). The receptor's source is a middle-aged woman who had recovered from COVID-19. The CDR3 region is CASGDLSQGEQFF. As DNA, the CDR3 is TGTGCCAGCGGGGACTTAAGTCAGGGTGAGCAGTTCTTC.